This T cell receptor (beta chain) stems from a study of blood T cell repertoires in COVID-19. For the study at large: Specimens from acute and convalescent COVID-19 originated in the United States, Italy and Spain.

Using immunoSEQ multiplex PCR, the repertoire was profiled, and TCRdb retains in-frame clones only, with some absent. The table records some 270,000 clones, 88% of them present only once. Individuals drawn from about 26 US areas were about 18 to 90 years old. Exposed volunteers were people who met a COVID-19 case within 2 weeks before study entry. This clone came up once. A junction boundary mismatches the germline segment, possibly from a read error. The clonotype comes from a woman in her thirties or forties who had been exposed to COVID-19. Sequencing was carried out using PBMCs or T cells enriched from blood (not recorded which).

CDR3 amino acids: CASSLALAGGHEQFF. Here the CDR3 DNA reads TGTGCCAGCAGCTTGGCCCTAGCGGGGGGACATGAGCAGTTCTTC. The chain joins TRBV5-1 to TRBJ2-1; 11 bases are a match to TRBD2. The CDR3 loop spans 15 amino acids. Germline V CDR1 and CDR2: SGHRS, YFSETQ.